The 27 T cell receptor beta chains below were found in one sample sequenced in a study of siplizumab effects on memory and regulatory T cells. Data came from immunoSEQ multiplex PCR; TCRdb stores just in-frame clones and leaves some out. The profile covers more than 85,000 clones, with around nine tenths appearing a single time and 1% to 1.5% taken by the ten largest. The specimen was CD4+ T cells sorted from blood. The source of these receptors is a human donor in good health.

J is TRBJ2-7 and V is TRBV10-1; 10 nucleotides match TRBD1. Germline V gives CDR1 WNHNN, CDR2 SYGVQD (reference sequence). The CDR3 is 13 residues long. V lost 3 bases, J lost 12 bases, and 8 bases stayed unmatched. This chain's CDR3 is CASSERDRGPRYF. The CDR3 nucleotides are TGCGCCAGCAGTGAAAGGGACAGGGGCCCACGGTACTTC.

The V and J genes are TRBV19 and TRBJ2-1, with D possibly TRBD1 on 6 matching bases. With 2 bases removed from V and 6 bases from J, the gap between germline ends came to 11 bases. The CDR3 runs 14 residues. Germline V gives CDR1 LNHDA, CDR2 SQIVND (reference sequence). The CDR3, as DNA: TGTGCCAGTAGTATACAGGGGATTAGCAATGAGCAGTTCTTC. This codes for CASSIQGISNEQFF.

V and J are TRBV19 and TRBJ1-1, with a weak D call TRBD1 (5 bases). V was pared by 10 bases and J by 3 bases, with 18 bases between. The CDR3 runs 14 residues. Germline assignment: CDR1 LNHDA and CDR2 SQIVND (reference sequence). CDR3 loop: CATEASGGDTEAFF. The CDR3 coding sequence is TGTGCCACCGAAGCTTCAGGAGGGGACACTGAAGCTTTCTTT. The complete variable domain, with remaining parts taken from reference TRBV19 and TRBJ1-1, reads DGGITQSPKYLFRKEGQNVTLSCEQNLNHDAMYWYRQDPGQGLRLIYYSQIVNDFQKGDIAEGYSVSREKKESFPLTVTSAQKNPTAFYLCATEASGGDTEAFFGQGTRLTVV.

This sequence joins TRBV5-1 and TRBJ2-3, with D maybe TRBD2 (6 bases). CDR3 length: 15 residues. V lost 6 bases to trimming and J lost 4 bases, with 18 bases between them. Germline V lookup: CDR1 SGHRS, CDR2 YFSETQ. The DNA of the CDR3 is TGCGCCAGCAAAGGTGATCGGGAGTACGCAGATACGCAGTATTTT. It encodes CASKGDREYADTQYF.

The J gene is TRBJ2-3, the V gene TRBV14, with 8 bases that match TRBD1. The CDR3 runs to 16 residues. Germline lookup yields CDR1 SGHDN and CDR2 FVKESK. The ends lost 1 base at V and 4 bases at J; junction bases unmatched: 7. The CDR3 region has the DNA TGTGCCAGCAGCCAAGGTACAGGGGGTAGCGCAGATACGCAGTATTTT. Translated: CASSQGTGGSADTQYF. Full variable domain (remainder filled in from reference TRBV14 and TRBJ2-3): EAGVTQFPSHSVIEKGQTVTLRCDPISGHDNLYWYRRVMGKEIKFLLHFVKESKQDESGMPNNRFLAERTGGTYSTLKVQPAELEDSGVYFCASSQGTGGSADTQYFGPGTRLTVL.

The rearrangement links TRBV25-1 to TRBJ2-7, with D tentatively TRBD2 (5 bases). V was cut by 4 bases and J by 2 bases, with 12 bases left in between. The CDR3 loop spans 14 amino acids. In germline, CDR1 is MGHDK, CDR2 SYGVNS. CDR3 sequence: CASSGRTRAYEQYF. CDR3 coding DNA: TGTGCCAGCAGTGGACGGACGCGGGCCTACGAGCAGTACTTC.

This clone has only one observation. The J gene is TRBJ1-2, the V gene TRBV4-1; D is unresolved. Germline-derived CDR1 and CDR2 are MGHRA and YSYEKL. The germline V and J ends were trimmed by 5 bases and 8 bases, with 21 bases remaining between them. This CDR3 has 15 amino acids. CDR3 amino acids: CASSAPGMSNNGYTF. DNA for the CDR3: TGCGCCAGCAGCGCTCCCGGGATGTCTAATAACGGCTACACCTTC.

The CDR3 DNA reads TGTGCCAGCAGCTTGACAGGGGGCGGGAACACCTTC. Translation gives CASSLTGGGNTF. This chain links TRBV7-2 with TRBJ1-2; 10 positions agree with TRBD1. The trim removed 3 bases at V and 12 bases at J, leaving 4 bases unmatched. CDR3 length: 12 amino acids. Germline CDR1 SGHTA, CDR2 FQGNSA.

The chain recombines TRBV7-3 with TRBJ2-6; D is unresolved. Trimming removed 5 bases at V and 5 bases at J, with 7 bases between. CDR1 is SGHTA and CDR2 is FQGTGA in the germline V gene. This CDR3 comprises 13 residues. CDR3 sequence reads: CASSLYRANVLTF. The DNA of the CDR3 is TGTGCCAGCAGCCTATACAGGGCCAACGTCCTGACTTTC.

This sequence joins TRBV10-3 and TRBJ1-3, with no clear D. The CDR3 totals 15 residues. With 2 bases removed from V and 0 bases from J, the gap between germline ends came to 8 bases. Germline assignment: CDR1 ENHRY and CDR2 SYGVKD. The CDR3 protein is CAISEGQLSGNTIYF. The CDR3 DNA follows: TGTGCCATCAGTGAGGGCCAACTCTCTGGAAACACCATATATTTT.

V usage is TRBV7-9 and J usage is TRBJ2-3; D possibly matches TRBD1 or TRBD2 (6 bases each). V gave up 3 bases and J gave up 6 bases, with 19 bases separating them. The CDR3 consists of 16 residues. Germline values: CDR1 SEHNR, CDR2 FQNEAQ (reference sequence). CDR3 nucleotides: TGTGCCAGCAGCTTGTTTGCCCAGGGGAGGTCCGATACGCAGTATTTT. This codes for CASSLFAQGRSDTQYF.

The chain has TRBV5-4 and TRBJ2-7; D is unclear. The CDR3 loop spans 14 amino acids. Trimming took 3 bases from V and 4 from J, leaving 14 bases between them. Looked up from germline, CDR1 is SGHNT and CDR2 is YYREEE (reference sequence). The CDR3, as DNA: TGTGCCAGCAGCTCCCCACGACCGCCGTACGAGCAGTACTTC. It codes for CASSSPRPPYEQYF.

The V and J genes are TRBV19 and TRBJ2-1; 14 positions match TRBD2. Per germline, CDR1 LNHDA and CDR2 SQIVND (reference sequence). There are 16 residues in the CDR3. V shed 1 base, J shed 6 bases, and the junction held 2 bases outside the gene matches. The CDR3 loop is CASSIGTSGRLNEQFF. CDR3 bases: TGTGCCAGTAGTATAGGGACTAGCGGGAGGCTCAATGAGCAGTTCTTC.

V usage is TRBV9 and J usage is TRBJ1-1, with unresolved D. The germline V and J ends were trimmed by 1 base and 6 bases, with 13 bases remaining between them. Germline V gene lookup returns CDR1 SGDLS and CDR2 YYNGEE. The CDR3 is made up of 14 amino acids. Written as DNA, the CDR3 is TGTGCCAGCAGCGTAAATCGGCAGGCCGCTGAAGCTTTCTTT. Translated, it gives CASSVNRQAAEAFF.

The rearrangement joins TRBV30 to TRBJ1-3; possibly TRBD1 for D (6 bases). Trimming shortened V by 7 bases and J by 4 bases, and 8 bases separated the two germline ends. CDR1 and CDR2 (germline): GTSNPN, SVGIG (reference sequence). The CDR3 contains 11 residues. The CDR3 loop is CASDRGNTIYF. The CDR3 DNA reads TGTGCCTCGGACAGAGGAAACACCATATATTTT.

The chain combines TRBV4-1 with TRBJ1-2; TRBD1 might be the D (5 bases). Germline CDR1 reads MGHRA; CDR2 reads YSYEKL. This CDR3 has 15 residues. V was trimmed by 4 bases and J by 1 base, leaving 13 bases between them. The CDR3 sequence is CASSPPSRDNYGYTF. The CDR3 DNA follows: TGCGCCAGCAGCCCTCCCAGCAGGGATAACTATGGCTACACCTTC.

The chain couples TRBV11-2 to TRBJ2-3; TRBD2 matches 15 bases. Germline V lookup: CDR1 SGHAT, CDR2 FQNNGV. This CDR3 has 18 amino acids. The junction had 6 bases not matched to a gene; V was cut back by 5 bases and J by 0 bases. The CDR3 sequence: CASSVGLAGGASTDTQYF. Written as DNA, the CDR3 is TGTGCCAGCAGCGTGGGACTAGCGGGAGGTGCTAGCACAGATACGCAGTATTTT.

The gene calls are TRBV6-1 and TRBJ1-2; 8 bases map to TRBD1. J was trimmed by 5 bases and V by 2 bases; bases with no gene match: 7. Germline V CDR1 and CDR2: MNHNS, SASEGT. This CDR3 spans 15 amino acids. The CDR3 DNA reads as TGTGCCAGCAGTGAAAGAGGGGACAGGCTGTATGGCTACACCTTC. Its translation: CASSERGDRLYGYTF.

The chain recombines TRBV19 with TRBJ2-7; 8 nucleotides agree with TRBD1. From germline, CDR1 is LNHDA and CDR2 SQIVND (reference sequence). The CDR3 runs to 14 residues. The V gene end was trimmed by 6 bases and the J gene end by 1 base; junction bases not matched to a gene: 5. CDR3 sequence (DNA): TGTGCCAGTAGAGGGACAGGCGAGTCCTACGAGCAGTACTTC. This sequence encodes CASRGTGESYEQYF.

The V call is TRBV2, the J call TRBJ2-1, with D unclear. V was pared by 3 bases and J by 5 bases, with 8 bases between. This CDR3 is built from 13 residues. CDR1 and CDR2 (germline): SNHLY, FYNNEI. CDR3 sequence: CASSDWANNEQFF. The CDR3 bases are TGTGCCAGCAGTGATTGGGCTAACAATGAGCAGTTCTTC.

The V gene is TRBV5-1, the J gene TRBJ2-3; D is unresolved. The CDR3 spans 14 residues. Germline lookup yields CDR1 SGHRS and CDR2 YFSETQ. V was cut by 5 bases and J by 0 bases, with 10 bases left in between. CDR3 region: CASSNTASTDTQYF. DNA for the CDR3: TGCGCCAGCAGTAACACGGCTAGCACAGATACGCAGTATTTT.

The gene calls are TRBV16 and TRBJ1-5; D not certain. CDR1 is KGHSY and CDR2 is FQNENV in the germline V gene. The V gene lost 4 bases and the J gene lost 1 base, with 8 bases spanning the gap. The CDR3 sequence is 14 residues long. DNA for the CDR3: TGTGCCAGCAGCCCCGTAAGCAGCAATCAGCCCCAGCATTTT. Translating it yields CASSPVSSNQPQHF. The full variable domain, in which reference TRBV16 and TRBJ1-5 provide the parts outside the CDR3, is GEEVAQTPKHLVRGEGQKAKLYCAPIKGHSYVFWYQQVLKNEFKFLISFQNENVFDETGMPKERFSAKCLPNSPCSLEIQATKLEDSAVYFCASSPVSSNQPQHFGDGTRLSIL.

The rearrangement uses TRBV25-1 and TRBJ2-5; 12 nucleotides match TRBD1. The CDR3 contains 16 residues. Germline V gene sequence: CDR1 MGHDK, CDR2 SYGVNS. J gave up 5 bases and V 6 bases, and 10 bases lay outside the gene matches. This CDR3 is CASSEPGQGAQETQYF. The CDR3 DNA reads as TGTGCCAGCAGCGAGCCGGGACAGGGGGCCCAGGAGACCCAGTACTTC.

CDR3 coding DNA: TGTGCCAGCTCACCTAAATCCGGGACAACAAGTTTCTATGGCTACACCTTC. Amino acids: CASSPKSGTTSFYGYTF. This chain uses TRBV18 with TRBJ1-2, with D possibly being TRBD1 (6 bases). Looked up from germline, CDR1 is KGHSH and CDR2 is LQKENI. V lost 3 bases and J lost 4, with 21 bases in between. The CDR3 consists of 17 residues.

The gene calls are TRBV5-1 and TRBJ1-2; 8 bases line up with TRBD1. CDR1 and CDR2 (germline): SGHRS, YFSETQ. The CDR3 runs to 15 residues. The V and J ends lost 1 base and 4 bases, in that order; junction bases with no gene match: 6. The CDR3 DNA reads TGCGCCAGCAGCTTGACCAGGGGGCCATCCTATGGCTACACCTTC. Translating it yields CASSLTRGPSYGYTF.

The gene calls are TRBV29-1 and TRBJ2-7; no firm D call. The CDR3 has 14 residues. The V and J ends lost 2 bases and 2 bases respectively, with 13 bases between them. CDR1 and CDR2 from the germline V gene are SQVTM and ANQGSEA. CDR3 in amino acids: CSVEMANSPYEQYF. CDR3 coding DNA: TGCAGCGTTGAAATGGCCAACTCCCCCTACGAGCAGTACTTC.

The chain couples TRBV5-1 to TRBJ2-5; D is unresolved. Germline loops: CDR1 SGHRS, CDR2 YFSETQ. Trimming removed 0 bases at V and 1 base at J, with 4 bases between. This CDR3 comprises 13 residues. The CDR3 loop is CASSLGLQETQYF. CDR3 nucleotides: TGCGCCAGCAGCTTGGGCCTCCAAGAGACCCAGTACTTC.